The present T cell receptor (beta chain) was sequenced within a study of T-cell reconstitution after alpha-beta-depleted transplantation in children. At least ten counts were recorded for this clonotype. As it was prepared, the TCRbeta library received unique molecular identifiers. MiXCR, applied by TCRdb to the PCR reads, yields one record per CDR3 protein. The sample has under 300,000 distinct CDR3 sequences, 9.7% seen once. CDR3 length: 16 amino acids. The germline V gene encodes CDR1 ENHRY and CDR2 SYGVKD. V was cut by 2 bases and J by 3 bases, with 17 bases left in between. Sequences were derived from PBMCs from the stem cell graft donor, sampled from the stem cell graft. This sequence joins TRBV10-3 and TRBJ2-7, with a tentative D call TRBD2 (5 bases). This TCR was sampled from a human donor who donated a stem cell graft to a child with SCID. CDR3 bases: TGTGCCATCAGTGAGAGAGAGGGCCTCGACGGCTACGAGCAGTACTTC. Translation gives CAISEREGLDGYEQYF.